The text below deals with one T cell receptor beta chain. Its target is not known. Repertoires were generated with immunoSEQ multiplex PCR, while TCRdb's copy carries only in-frame clones and drops some. This sample carries 80,000 or so clones, 86% of them seen once, and the ten largest clones take roughly 8%. The germline V and J ends were trimmed by 4 bases and 10 bases, with 8 bases remaining between them. The CDR3 sequence is 11 residues long. Germline loops: CDR1 MNHNS, CDR2 SASEGT. The entry originates in a study of OX40 agonist ivuxolimab in advanced cancers. Study-level information: Patients were infused with ivuxolimab every 2 weeks at 0.01 to 10 mg/kg.

Overall study results and limits: The antigens recognized by the expanded peripheral T cells, that is their antigen specificity, were not determined.

The chain employs TRBV6-1 and TRBJ2-1; D possibly corresponds to TRBD2 (5 bases). The sample was CD4+ or CD8+ T cells sorted from blood, taken in a trial of the OX40 agonist ivuxolimab. This clonotype was sampled from an adult with an advanced solid tumor such as melanoma, head and neck, liver or kidney cancer. The CDR3 protein is CASSASWEQFF. The CDR3, as DNA: TGTGCCAGCAGTGCTAGCTGGGAGCAGTTCTTC.